A single sample is the source of the 2 T cell receptor beta chains below, sequenced in a study of spatial heterogeneity in lung cancer. TCRdb re-called the 5' RACE reads through MiXCR, storing one row per CDR3 protein. The data show roughly 36,000 distinct CDR3 sequences, roughly 6% seen once. Time point reported: sample taken at primary tumor resection. Sequencing of whole RNA from tumor, nontumor lung or frozen PBMC involved no sorting. The sequencing here drew on PBMCs, taken at surgery. The receptors come from a male donor with early-stage non-small cell lung cancer.

Many counts were recorded for this clonotype. The CDR3 DNA is TGTGCCAGCTTTTTGGGACCTAGCAATCAGCCCCAGCATTTT. As protein: CASFLGPSNQPQHF. The chain links TRBV6-6 to TRBJ1-5, with TRBD1 as a possible D gene (5 bases). Trimming took off 8 bases at V and 0 bases at J, with 11 bases between the two ends. From germline, CDR1 is MNHNY and CDR2 SVGAGI (reference sequence). This CDR3 spans 14 amino acids.

The rearrangement uses TRBV18 and TRBJ1-6; 9 bases line up with TRBD1. The CDR3 loop spans 16 amino acids. From germline, CDR1 is KGHSH and CDR2 LQKENI. The junction had 10 bases not matched to a gene; V was cut back by 2 bases and J by 11 bases. Written as DNA, the CDR3 is TGTGCCAGCTCACCAGCTTCACAGGGGGCTGGAACACCCCTCCACTTT. Encoded protein: CASSPASQGAGTPLHF.